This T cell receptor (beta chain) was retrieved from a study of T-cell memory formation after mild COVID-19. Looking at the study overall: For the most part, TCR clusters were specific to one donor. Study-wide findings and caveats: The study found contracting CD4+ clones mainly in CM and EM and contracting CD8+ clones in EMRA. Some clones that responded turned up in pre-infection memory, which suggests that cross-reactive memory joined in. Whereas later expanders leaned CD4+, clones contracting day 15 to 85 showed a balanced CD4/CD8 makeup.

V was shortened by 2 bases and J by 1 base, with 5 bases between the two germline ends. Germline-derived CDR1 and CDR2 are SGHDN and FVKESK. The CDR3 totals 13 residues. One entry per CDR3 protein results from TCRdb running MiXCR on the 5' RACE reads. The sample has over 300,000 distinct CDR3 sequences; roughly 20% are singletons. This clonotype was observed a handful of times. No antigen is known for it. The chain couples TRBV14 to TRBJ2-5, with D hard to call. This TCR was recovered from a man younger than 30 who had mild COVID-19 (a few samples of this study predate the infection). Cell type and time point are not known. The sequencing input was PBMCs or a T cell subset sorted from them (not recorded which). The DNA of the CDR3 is TGTGCCAGCAGCCAACGACTCCAAGAGACCCAGTACTTC. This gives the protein CASSQRLQETQYF.